Below are 25 T cell receptor beta chains sequenced from a single sample in a study of blood T cell repertoires in COVID-19. Produced via immunoSEQ multiplex PCR; TCRdb's table is partial and in-frame only. The sample has over 130,000 clones, 82% seen once. The sequencing input was peripheral blood. The receptors originated from an elderly woman with acute or convalescent COVID-19.

The gene calls are TRBV6-4 and TRBJ2-5, with 12 bases lining up with TRBD2. V lost 4 bases and J lost 6; bases outside the gene matches: 9. The germline V gene encodes CDR1 MRHNA and CDR2 SNTAGT. The CDR3 covers 16 residues. As DNA, the CDR3 is TGTGCCAGCAGTGGATCTAGCGGGAGGGGGATAAAGACCCAGTACTTC. It encodes CASSGSSGRGIKTQYF.

The chain employs TRBV3-1 (or the pseudogene TRBV3-2) and TRBJ1-2, with a possible D match to TRBD1 (5 bases). V was shortened by 3 bases and J by 3 bases, with 14 bases between the two germline ends. Germline lookup yields CDR1 LGHDT and CDR2 YNNKEL (reference sequence). This CDR3 is 15 amino acids long. The CDR3 reads CASSHGPRGDYGYTF. The CDR3 DNA reads as TGTGCCAGCAGCCATGGGCCCCGGGGGGACTATGGCTACACCTTC.

The chain couples TRBV5-1 to TRBJ2-1; TRBD2 might be the D (6 bases). The ends were cut back, 6 bases at V and 2 bases at J, with 15 bases in the middle. The CDR3 loop spans 15 amino acids. Germline lookup yields CDR1 SGHRS and CDR2 YFSETQ. The CDR3 reads CASTLWDSAYNEQFF. The CDR3 DNA reads as TGCGCCAGCACCCTTTGGGACTCAGCCTACAATGAGCAGTTCTTC. Together with reference TRBV5-1 and TRBJ2-1, the CDR3 gives the full variable domain: KAGVTQTPRYLIKTRGQQVTLSCSPISGHRSVSWYQQTPGQGLQFLFEYFSETQRNKGNFPGRFSGRQFSNSRSEMNVSTLELGDSALYLCASTLWDSAYNEQFFGPGTRLTVL.

V gene TRBV2 combines with J gene TRBJ2-5; 12 nucleotides agree with TRBD2. J gave up 2 bases and V 6 bases, and 4 bases lay outside the gene matches. Germline CDR1 reads SNHLY; CDR2 reads FYNNEI. This CDR3 has 15 amino acids. The CDR3 DNA is TGTGCCAGCAGGATGACTAGCGGGGGACAAGAGACCCAGTACTTC. It encodes CASRMTSGGQETQYF.

The chain joins TRBV10-2 to TRBJ2-2, with 7 nucleotides matching TRBD1. CDR1 WSHSY and CDR2 SAAADI come from the germline V gene. The V gene end was trimmed by 0 bases and the J gene end by 4 bases; junction bases not matched to a gene: 5. The CDR3 is 16 amino acids. DNA for the CDR3: TGCGCCAGCAGTGAGTCCCGGGACAGAAGCACCGGGGAGCTGTTTTTT. Its protein product is CASSESRDRSTGELFF.

The rearrangement links TRBV11-2 to TRBJ2-7; TRBD1 aligns across 10 bases. Losses at the gene ends were 1 base for V and 4 bases for J; bases not matched to a gene: 7. CDR1 is SGHAT, CDR2 FQNNGV, per germline. This CDR3 spans 16 amino acids. CDR3 DNA sequence: TGTGCCAGCAGCTTAGGGGCTAGGGACAGGGGATACGAGCAGTACTTC. Encoded protein: CASSLGARDRGYEQYF. The full variable domain, with the rest looked up from reference TRBV11-2 and TRBJ2-7, is EAGVAQSPRYKIIEKRQSVAFWCNPISGHATLYWYQQILGQGPKLLIQFQNNGVVDDSQLPKDRFSAERLKGVDSTLKIQPAKLEDSAVYLCASSLGARDRGYEQYFGPGTRLTVT.

V and J are TRBV5-4 and TRBJ1-1; 7 bases fit TRBD1. The germline CDR1 and CDR2 sequences are SGHNT and YYREEE (reference sequence). The length of the CDR3 is 13 residues. With V trimmed by 0 bases and J by 8 bases, 4 bases remained unmatched. In DNA form, the CDR3 reads TGTGCCAGCAGCTTGGGAGAGACAGGGGAAGCTTTCTTT. Protein product: CASSLGETGEAFF.

The V and J genes are TRBV19 and TRBJ1-1; TRBD1 matches 12 bases. The ends lost 7 bases at V and 4 bases at J; junction bases unmatched: 7. The CDR3 has 15 amino acids. Germline CDR1 reads LNHDA; CDR2 reads SQIVND (reference sequence). The CDR3 loop is CASNPGQGAFTEAFF. The CDR3 nucleotides read TGTGCCAGTAACCCGGGACAGGGGGCTTTCACTGAAGCTTTCTTT.

The V and J genes are TRBV7-9 and TRBJ1-4; TRBD1 might be the D (6 bases). Germline lookup yields CDR1 SEHNR and CDR2 FQNEAQ (reference sequence). Trimming shortened V by 1 base and J by 5 bases, and 11 bases separated the two germline ends. This CDR3 has 15 residues. CDR3 sequence reads: CASSLGTAKNEKLFF. The DNA for the CDR3 is TGTGCCAGCAGCTTAGGGACAGCCAAAAATGAAAAACTGTTTTTT.

This chain connects TRBV28 to TRBJ1-5, with 9 bases identical to TRBD1. CDR3 size: 15 residues. Germline CDR1 reads MDHEN; CDR2 reads SYDVKM. Trimming removed 4 bases from V and 7 bases from J; junction bases left unmatched: 8. The CDR3 DNA is TGTGCCAGCAGTTGGGGACAGGGAGGAGAGCAGCCCCAGCATTTT. It is translated as CASSWGQGGEQPQHF.

The rearrangement joins TRBV2 to TRBJ1-1, with D maybe TRBD1 (6 bases). CDR1 SNHLY and CDR2 FYNNEI come from the germline V gene. The V gene lost 6 bases and the J gene lost 0 bases, with 23 bases spanning the gap. The CDR3 totals 18 residues. CDR3: CASRNLDSQTYMNTEAFF. The CDR3 DNA reads TGTGCCAGCAGGAATCTGGACAGCCAGACTTACATGAACACTGAAGCTTTCTTT.

The gene calls are TRBV2 and TRBJ1-1; TRBD1 is a possible D gene (5 bases). The CDR3 totals 13 residues. The V and J ends lost 10 bases and 6 bases respectively, with 18 bases between them. Germline V CDR1 and CDR2: SNHLY, FYNNEI. The CDR3 DNA reads TGTGCCACCGGCCTGGGACGGGAGGCTGAAGCTTTCTTT. It encodes CATGLGREAEAFF.

This sequence joins TRBV4-1 and TRBJ2-1; a possible D gene is TRBD2 (6 bases). The CDR3 runs 15 residues. Germline CDR1 reads MGHRA; CDR2 reads YSYEKL. The V gene lost 0 bases and the J gene lost 6 bases, with 12 bases spanning the gap. CDR3 in amino acids: CASSQEFRAGNEQFF. CDR3 DNA: TGCGCCAGCAGCCAAGAATTCAGAGCGGGCAATGAGCAGTTCTTC.

This clone was recorded once. This chain connects TRBV27 to TRBJ2-5, with D hard to call. V was clipped by 4 bases and J by 3 bases, with 9 bases between them. This CDR3 comprises 13 residues. Germline V gene data show CDR1 as MNHEY and CDR2 as SMNVEV (reference sequence). The CDR3 DNA sequence: TGTGCCAGCAGTTCTTACGAGAAAGAGACCCAGTACTTC. It translates to CASSSYEKETQYF.

J is TRBJ1-6 and V is TRBV7-2, with D maybe TRBD1 (6 bases). V was trimmed by 5 bases and J by 5 bases, leaving 13 bases between them. The CDR3 runs 15 residues. Germline-derived CDR1 and CDR2 are SGHTA and FQGNSA. CDR3 bases: TGTGCCAGCAGCCGGAGAGGGGGAGATAATTCACCCCTCCACTTT. Its protein is CASSRRGGDNSPLHF.

The rearrangement uses TRBV5-4 and TRBJ1-4, with TRBD1 matching over 8 bases. The ends lost 6 bases at V and 8 bases at J; junction bases unmatched: 9. The germline V gene has CDR1 SGHNT and CDR2 YYREEE (reference sequence). The CDR3 sequence is 14 residues long. CDR3 nucleotides: TGTGCCAGCACCCTAGACAGGGGTGGGGAAAAACTGTTTTTT. Protein sequence: CASTLDRGGEKLFF.

This clone was seen just once. The chain has TRBV6-2 or TRBV6-3 and TRBJ2-7, with 9 bases fitting TRBD1. This CDR3 contains 14 residues. Germline lookup yields CDR1 MNHEY and CDR2 SVGEGT. J was trimmed by 7 bases and V by 5 bases; bases with no gene match: 9. The CDR3 sequence is CASSDRTGVGEQYF. In nucleotides, the CDR3 is TGTGCCAGCAGTGACAGGACAGGGGTCGGTGAGCAGTACTTC.

This rearrangement joins TRBV4-2 to TRBJ2-7, with a weak D call TRBD1 (6 bases). Germline CDR1 reads LGHNA; CDR2 reads YNFKEQ. CDR3 size: 15 residues. The germline V and J ends were trimmed by 1 base and 0 bases, with 10 bases remaining between them. The CDR3 DNA reads TGTGCCAGCAGCCAAGGGCAGGGGAGCTCCTACGAGCAGTACTTC. Protein: CASSQGQGSSYEQYF.

This clone was observed a single time. Here the CDR3 reads CASSLDVGPYNEQFF. CDR3 DNA: TGTGCCAGCAGCTTAGACGTGGGCCCCTACAATGAGCAGTTCTTC. The chain uses TRBV7-2 and TRBJ2-1; D is ambiguous. This CDR3 region has 15 residues. Trimming took 1 base from V and 2 from J, leaving 9 bases between them. The germline gives CDR1 SGHTA, CDR2 FQGNSA.

The chain uses TRBV18 and TRBJ2-1, with TRBD2 matching 7 bases. J gave up 4 bases and V 0 bases, and 9 bases lay outside the gene matches. CDR3 size: 17 residues. The germline CDR1 and CDR2 sequences are KGHSH and LQKENI. CDR3 sequence (DNA): TGTGCCAGCTCACCACCTAGCGGGTACTCGACGTACAATGAGCAGTTCTTC. Protein sequence: CASSPPSGYSTYNEQFF.

The chain joins TRBV19 to TRBJ1-1; TRBD1 matches 10 bases. Germline V gene sequence: CDR1 LNHDA, CDR2 SQIVND (reference sequence). The J segment lost 2 bases and the V segment lost 5 bases, leaving 8 bases of the junction unmatched. The CDR3 has 16 amino acids. In DNA form, the CDR3 reads TGTGCCAGTAGTGTGAGGACAGGGGGGTCCAACACTGAAGCTTTCTTT. Its protein product is CASSVRTGGSNTEAFF. The full variable domain, in which reference TRBV19 and TRBJ1-1 provide the parts outside the CDR3, is DGGITQSPKYLFRKEGQNVTLSCEQNLNHDAMYWYRQDPGQGLRLIYYSQIVNDFQKGDIAEGYSVSREKKESFPLTVTSAQKNPTAFYLCASSVRTGGSNTEAFFGQGTRLTVV.

V gene TRBV9 combines with J gene TRBJ2-2; possibly TRBD2 for D (6 bases). This CDR3 is built from 15 residues. The V and J ends lost 0 bases and 4 bases respectively, with 10 bases between them. Germline assignment: CDR1 SGDLS and CDR2 YYNGEE. CDR3 sequence: CASSVVYGSTGELFF. The CDR3 nucleotides are TGTGCCAGCAGCGTAGTTTACGGGAGCACCGGGGAGCTGTTTTTT.

The rearrangement uses TRBV5-1 and TRBJ1-2; 7 bases fit TRBD1. Trimming cost V 4 bases and J 4 bases; bases outside gene matches: 7. The CDR3 sequence is 14 residues long. Germline lookup yields CDR1 SGHRS and CDR2 YFSETQ. The chain's CDR3 is CASSPGQPRYGYTF. CDR3 DNA: TGCGCCAGCAGCCCGGGACAGCCTCGCTATGGCTACACCTTC.

The chain links TRBV2 to TRBJ2-7; a weak D match, TRBD1 (5 bases). The germline gives CDR1 SNHLY, CDR2 FYNNEI. The CDR3 runs to 14 residues. Trimming removed 8 bases at V and 7 bases at J, with 21 bases between. The CDR3 region is CASQGWTDLGEQYF. The CDR3 coding sequence is TGTGCCAGCCAGGGATGGACGGATCTGGGGGAGCAGTACTTC.

This chain uses TRBV19 with TRBJ2-5; a weak D match, TRBD1 (7 bases). Per germline, CDR1 LNHDA and CDR2 SQIVND (reference sequence). Trimming stripped 3 bases from V and 0 bases from J, with 17 bases between. There are 17 residues in the CDR3. The CDR3 is CASSILGGQRYQETQYF. The CDR3, as DNA: TGTGCCAGTAGTATCTTGGGGGGACAGAGGTACCAAGAGACCCAGTACTTC.